The 20 T cell receptor beta chains reported below all come from one sample, sequenced in a study of shared clonotypes between healthy human individuals. Clones were read by immunoSEQ multiplex PCR, and TCRdb kept only the in-frame ones, dropping some. The top ten hold roughly 1.2% of the sample, which has over a million clones, roughly 96% seen once. The sequenced material came from naive CD4+ T cells sorted from blood. Sample subset: CD45RA+ positively selected. Source of these receptors: a man aged 25-40 years in good health.

With regard to this clone: This same CDR3 is encoded by further DNA sequences in the sample. The chain is built from TRBV5-4 and TRBJ1-1; D may be TRBD1 (5 bases). Germline CDR1 reads SGHNT; CDR2 reads YYREEE (reference sequence). V lost 0 bases, J lost 2 bases, and 8 bases lay in between. CDR3 length: 14 amino acids. This chain's CDR3 is CASSLEQANTEAFF. The CDR3 DNA reads TGTGCCAGCAGCTTGGAACAGGCTAACACTGAAGCTTTCTTT.

The rearrangement joins TRBV7-9 to TRBJ1-2; D not certain. V gave up 7 bases and J gave up 0 bases, with 15 bases separating them. The germline V gene encodes CDR1 SEHNR and CDR2 FQNEAQ (reference sequence). The CDR3 contains 15 residues. DNA for the CDR3: TGTGCCAGCACCCCGTCCGGGCTAGCTAACTATGGCTACACCTTC. Its translation: CASTPSGLANYGYTF.

The rearrangement joins TRBV25-1 to TRBJ2-3; tentative D call: TRBD1 (6 bases). The CDR3 loop spans 17 amino acids. V was shortened by 3 bases and J by 2 bases, with 18 bases between the two germline ends. The germline V gene has CDR1 MGHDK and CDR2 SYGVNS. CDR3 coding DNA: TGTGCCAGCAGTGAGCGGCAGGGGAGACCTCACACAGATACGCAGTATTTT. Protein: CASSERQGRPHTDTQYF.

The genes are TRBV19 and TRBJ2-1; 7 nucleotides match TRBD2. J was trimmed by 3 bases and V by 3 bases; bases with no gene match: 14. The CDR3 has 18 amino acids. In germline, CDR1 is LNHDA, CDR2 SQIVND (reference sequence). The CDR3 DNA reads as TGTGCCAGTAGTATTGAGGCTAGCGGCCCTCCTTTCTACAATGAGCAGTTCTTC. Translated: CASSIEASGPPFYNEQFF.

V usage is TRBV6-6 and J usage is TRBJ2-1; unclear D gene. This CDR3 is built from 15 residues. The V end lost 2 bases, the J end lost 0 bases, and 8 bases lay between the germline ends. CDR1 and CDR2 (germline): MNHNY, SVGAGI (reference sequence). The CDR3 region has the DNA TGTGCCAGCAGTTACGTTGAGGTCTCCTACAATGAGCAGTTCTTC. Protein: CASSYVEVSYNEQFF.

The J gene is TRBJ1-1, the V gene TRBV6-1, with TRBD1 matching over 9 bases. This CDR3 spans 14 amino acids. The V and J ends lost 4 bases and 6 bases, in that order; junction bases with no gene match: 6. Germline V gene data show CDR1 as MNHNS and CDR2 as SASEGT. The CDR3 sequence: CASSVRDRASEAFF. Written as DNA, the CDR3 is TGTGCCAGCAGTGTCCGGGACAGGGCTTCTGAAGCTTTCTTT.

The chain joins TRBV28 to TRBJ2-1, with D perhaps assigned TRBD1 or TRBD2 (6 bases each). The germline gives CDR1 MDHEN, CDR2 SYDVKM. V was shortened by 2 bases and J by 7 bases, with 15 bases between the two germline ends. The CDR3 totals 15 residues. CDR3 amino acids: CASSLTGARGNEQFF. For the CDR3, the DNA is TGTGCCAGCAGTTTAACGGGAGCGAGGGGGAATGAGCAGTTCTTC.

The chain is built from TRBV11-2 and TRBJ2-5; 7 bases are a match to TRBD1. V was pared by 3 bases and J by 1 base, with 8 bases of the junction left unmatched. Germline V gives CDR1 SGHAT, CDR2 FQNNGV. This CDR3 region has 16 residues. CDR3 coding DNA: TGTGCCAGCAGCTTGAGACAGGCAGGGGGCCAAGAGACCCAGTACTTC. This gives the protein CASSLRQAGGQETQYF. Variable domain in full (rest from reference TRBV11-2 and TRBJ2-5): EAGVAQSPRYKIIEKRQSVAFWCNPISGHATLYWYQQILGQGPKLLIQFQNNGVVDDSQLPKDRFSAERLKGVDSTLKIQPAKLEDSAVYLCASSLRQAGGQETQYFGPGTRLLVL.

The CDR3 loop is CASSNRGHYEQYF. CDR3 sequence (DNA): TGCGCCAGCAGCAACCGGGGCCACTACGAGCAGTACTTC. The chain is built from TRBV5-1 and TRBJ2-7; D possibly uses TRBD1 or TRBD2 (5 bases each). Germline-derived CDR1 and CDR2 are SGHRS and YFSETQ. V was cut by 4 bases and J by 3 bases, with 11 bases left in between. CDR3 length equals 13 residues.

The V call is TRBV18, the J call TRBJ1-1; D is perhaps TRBD1 (6 bases). V lost 8 bases, J lost 4 bases, and 11 bases lay in between. In germline, CDR1 is KGHSH, CDR2 LQKENI. This CDR3 spans 12 amino acids. The CDR3 here is CASKQGPTEAFF. The CDR3 DNA sequence: TGTGCCAGCAAACAGGGTCCCACTGAAGCTTTCTTT.

This clone was counted a single time. The V call is TRBV18, the J call TRBJ2-3, with D tentatively TRBD1 (5 bases). Germline V gene lookup returns CDR1 KGHSH and CDR2 LQKENI. The CDR3 length is 15 residues. Trimming removed 3 bases at V and 0 bases at J, with 10 bases between. CDR3 sequence (DNA): TGTGCCAGCTCACCCGCCCAGGGAAGCACAGATACGCAGTATTTT. Translating it yields CASSPAQGSTDTQYF. Combining the CDR3 with reference TRBV18 and TRBJ2-3 gives the whole variable domain NAGVMQNPRHLVRRRGQEARLRCSPMKGHSHVYWYRQLPEEGLKFMVYLQKENIIDESGMPKERFSAEFPKEGPSILRIQQVVRGDSAAYFCASSPAQGSTDTQYFGPGTRLTVL.

The gene calls are TRBV6-1 and TRBJ2-7; maybe TRBD1 (6 bases). Germline CDR1 reads MNHNS; CDR2 reads SASEGT. The CDR3 is 14 residues long. The V end lost 6 bases, the J end lost 3 bases, and 15 bases lay between the germline ends. The CDR3 region has the DNA TGTGCCAGCAGCACAGGGCCTCTTAACTACGAGCAGTACTTC. As protein: CASSTGPLNYEQYF.

As to this clone: At the DNA level, this CDR3 is encoded by other sequences in the same sample as well. This chain uses TRBV18 with TRBJ2-1, with unresolved D. Deletions cut 0 bases from V and 0 bases from J, with 9 bases between. This CDR3 has 16 residues. CDR1 is KGHSH, CDR2 LQKENI, per germline. The CDR3, as DNA: TGTGCCAGCTCACCACCGGGCGGAAGCTCCTACAATGAGCAGTTCTTC. Translation gives CASSPPGGSSYNEQFF.

The rearrangement links TRBV25-1 to TRBJ2-1; 7 positions agree with TRBD2. The CDR3 is made up of 16 amino acids. After removal of 5 bases from V and 0 bases from J, the junction contained 7 bases not matched to a gene. Germline assignment: CDR1 MGHDK and CDR2 SYGVNS. In nucleotides, the CDR3 is TGTGCCAGCAGTCCGAGCGGGGAGAGCTCCTACAATGAGCAGTTCTTC. Protein: CASSPSGESSYNEQFF.

This clone was counted a single time. V and J are TRBV6-1 and TRBJ2-7, with 10 bases that match TRBD2. Germline CDR1 MNHNS, CDR2 SASEGT. This CDR3 region has 14 residues. J was trimmed by 4 bases and V by 7 bases; bases with no gene match: 7. The CDR3 bases are TGTGCCAGCACCCCGCTACTAGCGGGGTACGAGCAGTACTTC. Its translation: CASTPLLAGYEQYF.

The chain employs TRBV9 and TRBJ2-4; 12 positions agree with TRBD1. J was trimmed by 1 base and V by 2 bases; bases with no gene match: 19. Germline lookup yields CDR1 SGDLS and CDR2 YYNGEE. The CDR3 totals 22 residues. CDR3 sequence reads: CASSVLPSGTGGAGMAKNIQYF. The CDR3 region has the DNA TGTGCCAGCAGCGTCCTCCCCTCCGGGACAGGGGGCGCGGGGATGGCCAAAAACATTCAGTACTTC.

The genes are TRBV9 and TRBJ2-1; the D is unclear. The CDR3 loop spans 15 amino acids. The V end was cut by 0 bases, the J end by 0 bases, with 7 bases between. Germline CDR1 is SGDLS and CDR2 is YYNGEE. The CDR3 sequence is CASSVGPGSYNEQFF. CDR3 nucleotides: TGTGCCAGCAGCGTAGGGCCGGGCTCCTACAATGAGCAGTTCTTC.

The chain employs TRBV15 and TRBJ2-5; maybe TRBD2 (6 bases). CDR3 length equals 14 residues. Trimming took off 8 bases at V and 4 bases at J, with 17 bases between the two ends. Germline V gives CDR1 LNHNV, CDR2 YYDKDF (reference sequence). CDR3 DNA sequence: TGTGCCACCCGTACGAAAGCGGGTAGAGAGACCCAGTACTTC. It codes for CATRTKAGRETQYF. Full variable domain (outside the CDR3, taken from reference TRBV15 and TRBJ2-5): DAMVIQNPRYQVTQFGKPVTLSCSQTLNHNVMYWYQQKSSQAPKLLFHYYDKDFNNEADTPDNFQSRRPNTSFCFLDIRSPGLGDTAMYLCATRTKAGRETQYFGPGTRLLVL.

The count of this clone is one. This chain uses TRBV2 with TRBJ2-1; no clear D. The germline V gene has CDR1 SNHLY and CDR2 FYNNEI. V was cut by 5 bases and J by 7 bases, with 18 bases left in between. The CDR3 has 15 residues. CDR3 in amino acids: CASSSKVGFSNEQFF. In DNA form, the CDR3 reads TGTGCCAGCAGTTCAAAGGTGGGATTCTCGAATGAGCAGTTCTTC. Variable domain in full (rest from reference TRBV2 and TRBJ2-1): EPEVTQTPSHQVTQMGQEVILRCVPISNHLYFYWYRQILGQKVEFLVSFYNNEISEKSEIFDDQFSVERPDGSNFTLKIRSTKLEDSAMYFCASSSKVGFSNEQFFGPGTRLTVL.

The chain joins TRBV19 to TRBJ1-5, with D possibly matching TRBD1 (6 bases). V lost 6 bases to trimming and J lost 6 bases, with 21 bases between them. The CDR3 covers 16 residues. Germline V lookup: CDR1 LNHDA, CDR2 SQIVND (reference sequence). CDR3 nucleotide sequence: TGTGCCAGTAGCACACTTAGGGGGGGCGAGGTTCAGCCCCAGCATTTT. Its translation is CASSTLRGGEVQPQHF.